The subject of this entry is one T cell receptor (beta chain). Its antigen is currently not known. Base qualities are not at hand, and no much larger clone is one base apart. The CDR3 spans 14 residues, from the cysteine through the phenylalanine. Only the CDR3 DNA is retained, 42 bases long and in frame from the first base. After removal of 8 bases from V and 3 bases from J, the junction retains 8 bases not matched to a gene. In the germline V gene, CDR1 corresponds to MNHNS and CDR2 to SASEGT. Patients with a history of autoimmune disease or receiving systemic immunosuppression were excluded from the trial. Peripheral blood for TCR sequencing was collected from all dose cohorts at baseline, on cycle 4 day 1, and on cycle 7 day 1. The samples were taken from a phase I, first-in-human, multicenter, open-label dose-escalation trial of ivuxolimab. Adults with locally advanced or metastatic melanoma, renal cell, hepatocellular, or head and neck squamous cell carcinoma were enrolled in the trial. Before TCR sequencing, CD4+ T cells and CD8+ T cells from peripheral blood were sorted into separate populations.

The record originates from a study of OX40 agonist ivuxolimab in advanced cancers. A note on the overall study: Ivuxolimab was a fully human IgG2 agonistic monoclonal antibody targeting the costimulatory receptor OX40 (CD134). The dose-escalation cohort was about 87% male with a mean age of about 60 years, ranging from about 23 to 85. Prior anti-PD-1, anti-PD-L1 or anti-CTLA-4 therapy was permitted, and approximately 40% of dose-escalation patients had received checkpoint inhibitors. Intravenous ivuxolimab was administered to patients every 2 weeks at six dose levels: 0.01, 0.1, 0.3, 1.5, 3 and 10 mg/kg. The paper reports the monotherapy dose-escalation portion (N of about 54 patients) of the phase I ivuxolimab trial. Three dose-escalation patients achieved partial responses, one with hepatocellular carcinoma and two with cutaneous melanoma. Of the approximately 54 dose-escalation patients, hepatocellular carcinoma was present in roughly 19, melanoma in some 15, renal cell carcinoma in 9 and head and neck cancer in 9. Peripheral TCRbeta sequencing was intended to test whether TCR sequence diversity was altered and clonal T-cell expansion was caused by ivuxolimab.

The full study reports these points: Low levels of normalized T-cell clonal expansion were also seen in some nonresponding patients. After ivuxolimab, expanded clones were on average more numerous among CD8+ T cells than among CD4+ T cells. The antigen specificity of the clonally expanded peripheral T cells was not determined. In partial responders in the 0.1-3.0 mg/kg groups, normalized peripheral clonal expansion was found to be among the lowest, especially among CD8+ T cells. At doses from 0.1 to 3.0 mg/kg, clonal expansion was seen in both CD4+ and CD8+ blood T cells between baseline and week 6.

Genomic DNA was extracted from sorted cells for sequencing of the TCRbeta CDR3 region. TCRbeta CDR3 regions were sequenced using the immunoSEQ Assay. Imported from immuneACCESS, the table was reduced by TCRdb to in-frame sequences with V and J called. These copies leave out some clones; in studies compared against another copy, an unresolved V gene accounts for under half, and the cause of the remainder is not known. This sample holds nearly 25,000 clones; around 73% were observed only once. Jointly, the top ten make up under 1.5% of the sample. This receptor chain uses TRBV6-1 and TRBJ2-3; the central 7 bases match TRBD2. The TCR sequence derives from an adult with an advanced solid tumor such as melanoma, head and neck, liver or kidney cancer. The specimen comprised CD4+ or CD8+ T cells sorted from blood, sampled in a trial of the OX40 agonist ivuxolimab. The nucleotide sequence reads as follows: TGTGCCAGCGCCCTGGGCGGGAGTACAGATACGCAGTATTTT. It codes for CASALGGSTDTQYF.